Here is one TCR beta chain with its context. The target of this receptor is not known. The sample holds no much larger clone one base away, and base qualities are not on file. Receptors were amplified or captured by the immunoSEQ multiplex PCR assay. For TCR sequencing, RNA was extracted from every sample and reverse transcribed into cDNA to serve as template. SuperScript III was used to make first-strand cDNA, primed with a 2:1 mix of oligo-dT and random hexamers. A synthetic immune receptor repertoire was used to assess amplification bias, and residual bias was removed computationally. Per the original workflow: After raw reads were preprocessed to remove errors, the CDR3 was defined following IMGT conventions as running from the conserved cysteine to phenylalanine. Clonality was computed by normalizing Shannon entropy by log2 of the number of productive unique TCRs and subtracting the result from 1. Scalp TCRbeta sequences were cross-referenced with sorted blood CD4 and CD8 repertoires so that the CD4 or CD8 identity of scalp clones could be inferred. Here the immuneACCESS table is served through TCRdb, limited to in-frame sequences with V and J called. Missing clones are a known gap in these copies; in checked studies unresolved V genes cover under half, and the rest lacks a known reason. D and trimming were read from the DNA, whereas the V and J calls and clone size are those reported in that table. The sample table holds some 220,000 clones, of which more than 45% were seen once. The top ten clonotypes cover more than 1.5% of the sample.

Per the publication, the time point label means: about 4 weeks on oral tofacitinib. Sample treatment or condition, as interpreted from the label and publication: oral pan-JAK inhibitor, 5-10 mg twice daily. Lesional scalp punch biopsies and peripheral blood were obtained from alopecia areata patients. After PBMCs were isolated by density centrifugation and stained for CD3, CD4 and CD8, a FACSAria was used to sort CD4+ and CD8+ T cells. This sample was taken from a study of CD8+ T cells in alopecia areata (dated by TCRdb to 2017 to 2018). As for the study more broadly: The treated patients took part in an open-label pilot trial in which moderate-to-severe alopecia areata was treated with oral tofacitinib at 5 to 10 mg twice daily. Patients received tofacitinib for 6 to 18 months and were then followed off drug for 6 months to check for delayed response and recurrence. In treated patients, disease severity was measured using the SALT score, which gives the percentage of scalp surface area affected. High-throughput TCRbeta sequencing was used to examine T cell clonal expansion in alopecia areata in both the C3H/HeJ mouse model and human patients. In humans, TCRbeta sequencing was performed on scalp tissue and on sorted CD4+ and CD8+ peripheral blood T cells from healthy controls and from patients with patchy or totalis/universalis alopecia areata. Patients on tofacitinib were biopsied at baseline and after 4 and 24 weeks of treatment, and several of the patients also had a later scalp biopsy. Clonality in the scalp was compared among normal scalp (n=4), patchy alopecia areata scalp (n=8), and alopecia totalis/universalis scalp (n=8). RNA was extracted with the PAXgene miRNA kit for fixed scalp, the miRNeasy kit for PBMCs, and the RNeasy kit for mouse skin. TCRbeta CDR3 regions were amplified by immunoSEQ multiplex PCR with 35 Vbeta forward and 13 Jbeta reverse primers.

Findings and caveats that apply to the study as a whole: Shared TCR sequences between patients were less evident than in mice, which may be partly attributable to HLA diversity in the patient population. Compared with normal scalp, lesional scalp had higher clonality and more expanded CD8+ clones, particularly in alopecia totalis/universalis, a pattern that suggests antigenic drive. During tofacitinib treatment, many expanded lesional clones stuck around in both scalp and blood, and this persistence may partly explain why relapse happens after treatment is stopped. Unlike mouse skin, where gammadelta T cells dominate, normal human skin contains resident alphabeta T cells that get sequenced too, which complicates analysis of the scalp TCR repertoire. Because the treated cohort was small and had just a single nonresponder, larger studies are needed to establish links between baseline CD8+ expansion and response. With tofacitinib, both scalp clonality and the number of expanded CD8+ clones among the top 100 scalp clones went down significantly.

Measured from the cysteine to the phenylalanine, the CDR3 is 15 residues long. Only the CDR3 region is kept as DNA, spanning 45 bases read in frame from base 1. From the germline V gene (reference sequence), CDR1 is LNHDA and CDR2 is SQIVND. V and J are truncated by 1 base and 6 bases respectively, leaving an intervening sequence of 10 bases. The chain couples TRBV19 to TRBJ2-6, with no D gene named confidently. The sequencing here drew on CD4+ T cells sorted from blood, taken at week 4, from a patient treated with tofacitinib. The sequence derives from a human donor with alopecia areata. DNA sequence: TGTGCCAGTAGTATAGTAAGTGTTTCGGCCAACGTCCTGACTTTC. This codes for CASSIVSVSANVLTF.